A selection of T cell receptor beta chains follows, all from one sample in a study of human T cells and chemical hapten exposure. TCRdb passed the RACE reads through MiXCR, listing each CDR3 protein once. The top ten clones hold approximately 17% of a sample with about 52,000 distinct CDR3 sequences, 9% to 10% of them seen once. Here the sequenced sample was whole blood, taken in connection with sensitization to the hapten diphenylcyclopropenone (DPC). These receptors were collected from a woman aged 40 to 49 with alopecia areata. Some clones in this sample may be carry-over from other donors' samples. The CDR3 runs from the conserved cysteine through the conserved F or W. D genes are given only for firm matches. The listing skips clone size in some rows; elsewhere it reads once, few, many or a size class.

clone_size	d_call	j_call	v_call	cdr3_nt	cdr3_aa
many	-	TRBJ2-7	TRBV18	TGTGCCAGCTCACCAACTACACGGGGCGAGCAGTACTTC	CASSPTTRGEQYF
medium-sized	-	TRBJ2-5	TRBV25-1	TGTGCCAGCGGAATCCACCGAGACCAAGAGACCCAGTACTTC	CASGIHRDQETQYF
many	-	TRBJ1-2	TRBV11-2	TGTGCCAGCAACCCAACAGGGTTAGGCTACACCTTC	CASNPTGLGYTF
few	-	TRBJ1-5	TRBV7-6	TGTGCCAGCAGCTGGGGCAGCGAAACCAATCAGCCCCAGCATTTT	CASSWGSETNQPQHF
-	TRBD1	TRBJ2-7	TRBV7-6	TGTGCCAGCAGCTTAGGTCGGACAGGGCCCGAGCAGTACTTC	CASSLGRTGPEQYF
few	-	TRBJ2-1	TRBV5-1	TGCGCCAGCAGCCCCCCAACCGGGACTGGGGGGAATGAGCAGTTCTTC	CASSPPTGTGGNEQFF
-	-	TRBJ2-2	TRBV4-3	TGCGCCAGCAGCCAAATAAGGGGTGCCGGGGAGCTGTTTTTT	CASSQIRGAGELFF
-	-	TRBJ1-5	TRBV2	TGTGCCAGCTGGGGGGGCACCAATCAGCCCCAGCATTTT	CASWGGTNQPQHF
few	-	TRBJ2-5	TRBV6-6	TGTGCCAGCACCCACGTTACTGCCGTTGCAGAGACCCAGTACTTC	CASTHVTAVAETQYF
many	-	TRBJ1-1	TRBV25-1	TGTGCCACCCGTCGACCGGGATTGATGGCTGAAGCTTTCTTT	CATRRPGLMAEAFF
few	-	TRBJ2-2	TRBV7-9	TGTGCCAGCAGCTTACCACAGGGAGGAACCGGGGAGCTGTTTTTT	CASSLPQGGTGELFF
few	TRBD1	TRBJ2-3	TRBV20-1	TGCAGTGCGACAGGGGGCATCCCAGATACGCAGTATTTT	CSATGGIPDTQYF
few	-	TRBJ1-4	TRBV19	TGTGCCAGTAGTTCCCCGGGCAGGGGAGAAAATGAAAAACTGTTTTTT	CASSSPGRGENEKLFF
few	TRBD1	TRBJ2-7	TRBV20-1	TGCAGTGCTAGAGTTGGACAGGCCCCCTCCTACGAGCAGTACTTC	CSARVGQAPSYEQYF
-	TRBD1	TRBJ1-1	TRBV6-1	TGTGCCAGCAGTGAAGAAGGGGGCCTTGAAGCTTTCTTT	CASSEEGGLEAFF
-	-	TRBJ2-1	TRBV18	TGTGCCAGCTCATCCCTCAGGGGCCGCAATGAGCAGTTCTTC	CASSSLRGRNEQFF
many	-	TRBJ1-1	TRBV5-1	TGCGCCAGCAGCTTGGCGGCGGAAGCAGCTGAAGCTTTCTTT	CASSLAAEAAEAFF
many	-	TRBJ2-3	TRBV24-1	TGTGCCACCAGTGGTCCCGACGGGCGTACGCAGTATTTT	CATSGPDGRTQYF
-	-	TRBJ1-1	TRBV29-1	TGCAGCGTTGAGGAAAGGAGGTTCGGCACTGAAGCTTTCTTT	CSVEERRFGTEAFF
-	-	TRBJ2-5	TRBV20-1	TGCAGTGCTATCTTGACCCCTTATCAGTACTTC	CSAILTPYQYF
few	TRBD1	TRBJ1-6	TRBV6-1	TGTGCCAGCAGTGGAACAGGGGAAAATTCACCCCTCCACTTT	CASSGTGENSPLHF